Below are 18 T cell receptor beta chains sequenced from a single sample in a study of cytomegalovirus exposure and HLA in healthy donors. Data came from immunoSEQ multiplex PCR; TCRdb stores just in-frame clones and leaves some out. The table shows over 250,000 clones, with 80% to 90% occurring only once. Specimen: PBMCs. The receptors here all came from a woman aged 18-35 years in good health and CMV-seronegative.

DNA of the CDR3: TGTGCCAGCAGTTTAGCCGCGTCGGCGGCTACCTACGAGCAGTACTTC. It codes for CASSLAASAATYEQYF. The rearrangement uses TRBV27 and TRBJ2-7; unclear D gene. The germline CDR1 and CDR2 sequences are MNHEY and SMNVEV (reference sequence). V was cut by 2 bases and J by 2 bases, with 16 bases left in between. The CDR3 totals 16 residues.

The rearrangement links TRBV7-9 to TRBJ1-1, with 8 bases aligning to TRBD1. The CDR3 extends over 15 amino acids. Trimming at V came to 2 bases and at J to 1 base, leaving 3 bases not matched to a gene. Germline V CDR1 and CDR2: SEHNR, FQNEAQ (reference sequence). Here the CDR3 DNA reads TGTGCCAGCAGCTTATTAGGGACAGGGAACACTGAAGCTTTCTTT. It codes for CASSLLGTGNTEAFF.

The J gene is TRBJ2-7, the V gene TRBV9; 7 nucleotides align to TRBD2. This CDR3 has 12 amino acids. Germline trimming cut 2 bases from V and 12 bases from J; bases unmatched to any gene: 8. CDR1 is SGDLS, CDR2 YYNGEE, per germline. The CDR3 loop is CASSVLRAGRYF. In nucleotides, the CDR3 is TGTGCCAGCAGCGTCCTCCGAGCGGGACGGTACTTC.

This chain links TRBV2 with TRBJ1-6; D unresolved. The germline V gene encodes CDR1 SNHLY and CDR2 FYNNEI. Trimming took 10 bases from V and 8 from J, leaving 30 bases between them. The CDR3 contains 18 residues. This chain's CDR3 is CAIKLRRAPELNHSPLHF. For the CDR3, the DNA is TGTGCCATAAAATTGAGGAGGGCCCCAGAATTAAACCATTCACCCCTCCACTTT.

The chain joins TRBV29-1 to TRBJ1-1; 7 bases line up with TRBD1. Germline-derived CDR1 and CDR2 are SQVTM and ANQGSEA. This CDR3 contains 15 residues. Germline trimming cut 4 bases from V and 1 base from J; bases unmatched to any gene: 9. CDR3 residues: CSVVGDRGANTEAFF. The CDR3 DNA is TGCAGCGTTGTGGGGGACAGAGGGGCGAACACTGAAGCTTTCTTT.

In nucleotides, the CDR3 is TGTGCCAGCAGCTTGGGAGCTGGAAACACCATATATTTT. It codes for CASSLGAGNTIYF. This sequence joins TRBV5-4 and TRBJ1-3; D gene uncertain. The CDR3 covers 13 residues. Trimming shortened V by 0 bases and J by 2 bases, and 3 bases separated the two germline ends. CDR1 is SGHNT, CDR2 YYREEE, per germline (reference sequence).

The genes are TRBV6-5 and TRBJ1-2; 9 bases are shared with TRBD1. This CDR3 region has 15 residues. Unmatched junction bases numbered 5, after V lost 6 bases and J lost 0 bases. The V gene's germline CDR1 is MNHEY and CDR2 SVGAGI. The CDR3 nucleotides read TGTGCCAGCAGGGAACGACAGGGGGCTAACTATGGCTACACCTTC. Protein sequence: CASRERQGANYGYTF.

The genes are TRBV4-1 and TRBJ2-7; 8 bases are a match to TRBD1. CDR1 and CDR2 from the germline V gene are MGHRA and YSYEKL. The V segment lost 5 bases and the J segment 2 bases; nucleotides outside the gene matches: 5. This CDR3 is 14 amino acids long. The CDR3 bases are TGCGCCAGCAGCGCGGGACAGGCCCCCTACGAGCAGTACTTC. This encodes CASSAGQAPYEQYF.

This chain links TRBV30 with TRBJ1-1; D is unresolved. V was pared by 4 bases and J by 1 base, with 10 bases between. Germline loops: CDR1 GTSNPN, CDR2 SVGIG (reference sequence). The CDR3 sequence is 13 residues long. CDR3 residues: CAWKEGRNTEAFF. In DNA form, the CDR3 reads TGTGCCTGGAAAGAGGGTCGGAACACTGAAGCTTTCTTT.

This rearrangement joins TRBV14 to TRBJ2-7; 9 bases line up with TRBD1. With 3 bases clipped from V and 5 bases from J, the junction kept 8 bases outside the gene matches. CDR1 and CDR2 (germline): SGHDN, FVKESK. The CDR3 runs to 15 residues. In DNA, the CDR3 is TGTGCCAGCAGCCAGCTTGGACAGGGGCAGGACGAGCAGTACTTC. Translated, it gives CASSQLGQGQDEQYF.

This clone has just one count. The V call is TRBV27, the J call TRBJ1-3; D may be TRBD1 (6 bases). The V gene's germline CDR1 is MNHEY and CDR2 SMNVEV (reference sequence). This CDR3 has 17 residues. V lost 2 bases and J 0 bases, leaving 14 bases between the germline ends. CDR3 amino acids: CASSLGQGPSSGNTIYF. DNA for the CDR3: TGTGCCAGCAGTTTAGGGCAGGGGCCAAGCTCTGGAAACACCATATATTTT.

The rearrangement joins TRBV27 to TRBJ2-1; weak D call: TRBD2 (6 bases). From germline, CDR1 is MNHEY and CDR2 SMNVEV (reference sequence). V was clipped by 5 bases and J by 6 bases, with 14 bases between them. The CDR3 covers 14 residues. The CDR3 DNA reads as TGTGCCAGCAGTCGGGGGACCCGCCCCAATGAGCAGTTCTTC. This encodes CASSRGTRPNEQFF.

CDR3 sequence (DNA): TGTGCCAGCAGTGGTCTAGCGGTAAGCACAGATACGCAGTATTTT. It yields the protein CASSGLAVSTDTQYF. This sequence joins TRBV6-1 and TRBJ2-3, with 7 bases that match TRBD2. Germline V lookup: CDR1 MNHNS, CDR2 SASEGT. This CDR3 contains 15 residues. J gave up 0 bases and V 4 bases, and 4 bases lay outside the gene matches.

This sequence joins TRBV28 and TRBJ1-3; D is possibly TRBD1 (5 bases). Trimming took 3 bases from V and 0 from J, leaving 9 bases between them. The CDR3 consists of 15 residues. Germline V gene lookup returns CDR1 MDHEN and CDR2 SYDVKM. The CDR3 sequence is CASSFIRDSGNTIYF. For the CDR3, the DNA is TGTGCCAGCAGTTTCATCAGGGACTCTGGAAACACCATATATTTT.

V gene TRBV5-1 combines with J gene TRBJ2-7, with D hard to call. Germline V gives CDR1 SGHRS, CDR2 YFSETQ. The V gene lost 1 base and the J gene lost 3 bases, with 5 bases spanning the gap. The CDR3 has 12 amino acids. CDR3 sequence: CASSLNRYEQYF. DNA of the CDR3: TGCGCCAGCAGCTTGAATCGCTACGAGCAGTACTTC.

The chain couples TRBV27 to TRBJ2-5; TRBD1 agrees at 7 bases. The CDR3 runs to 14 residues. Germline V CDR1 and CDR2: MNHEY, SMNVEV (reference sequence). V lost 6 bases, J lost 3 bases, and 7 bases stayed unmatched. The CDR3 DNA follows: TGTGCCAGCAGGCCGACAGGGATGGAAGAGACCCAGTACTTC. As protein: CASRPTGMEETQYF.

This chain connects TRBV7-8 to TRBJ2-5; 8 bases agree with TRBD2. This CDR3 region has 15 residues. The J segment lost 5 bases and the V segment lost 1 base, leaving 6 bases of the junction unmatched. Germline V gives CDR1 SGHVS, CDR2 FQNEAQ. CDR3 amino acids: CASSLVGSGAETQYF. Written as DNA, the CDR3 is TGTGCCAGCAGCTTAGTCGGTAGCGGGGCCGAGACCCAGTACTTC.

The chain is built from TRBV29-1 and TRBJ1-1, with D maybe TRBD1 (6 bases). The germline gives CDR1 SQVTM, CDR2 ANQGSEA. Trimming took off 5 bases at V and 1 base at J, with 8 bases between the two ends. CDR3 length: 12 residues. CDR3 sequence: CSVLGQNTEAFF. The CDR3 nucleotides read TGCAGCGTTTTGGGACAGAACACTGAAGCTTTCTTT.